Presented here are 26 T cell receptor beta chains from one specimen sequenced in a study of identical twins. MiXCR, applied by TCRdb to the 5' RACE reads, yields one record per CDR3 protein. In the table there are some 660,000 distinct CDR3 sequences, approximately 9% of which are singletons. The same sample was also used in a study of yellow fever vaccine responses in identical twins.

Sequenced material: PBMCs. These receptor sequences come from a woman aged 18 to 35 in good health.

The chain carries TRBV29-1 and TRBJ2-7; possible D gene TRBD1, 6 bases. This CDR3 is 18 amino acids long. V was pared by 6 bases and J by 1 base, with 28 bases between. Germline CDR1 and CDR2: SQVTM and ANQGSEA. DNA for the CDR3: TGCAGCGTGCCGAAGGAGGTACAGGGCTCTTTGGTATCCTACGAGCAGTACTTC. It translates to CSVPKEVQGSLVSYEQYF.

In its sample, this clonotype was seen once. A much larger clone differs by one base, so this may be a read error. The V and J genes are TRBV12-3 or TRBV12-4 and TRBJ2-2; a possible D gene is TRBD1 (6 bases). Trimming left V 4 bases short and J 2 bases short, with 11 bases between. The CDR3 runs to 15 residues. CDR3 sequence: CASSSNRENTGELFF. The CDR3 DNA follows: TGTGCCAGCAGTTCGAACAGGGAAAACACCGGGGAGCTGTTTTTT.

This clonotype was detected ten times or more. The rearrangement links TRBV25-1 to TRBJ2-3, with D perhaps TRBD2 (6 bases). This CDR3 comprises 19 residues. Germline lookup yields CDR1 MGHDK and CDR2 SYGVNS. V was shortened by 5 bases and J by 2 bases, with 26 bases between the two germline ends. The CDR3 bases are TGTGCCAGCAGTCCACTAAGTAACGGGAGAGATGGGAACACAGATACGCAGTATTTT. Its translation is CASSPLSNGRDGNTDTQYF.

The chain has TRBV12-3 or TRBV12-4 and TRBJ2-7; D not certain. V was pared by 1 base and J by 4 bases, with 11 bases between. CDR3 length: 14 residues. CDR3 in amino acids: CASSLDFAAYEQYF. DNA for the CDR3: TGTGCCAGCAGTTTAGACTTCGCAGCGTACGAGCAGTACTTC.

This rearrangement joins TRBV28 to TRBJ2-1; the match to TRBD1 covers 7 bases. The CDR3 totals 15 residues. Germline V CDR1 and CDR2: MDHEN, SYDVKM. V gave up 6 bases and J gave up 5 bases; unmatched junction bases: 10. The CDR3 is CASRKTGIRHNEQFF. The DNA of the CDR3 is TGTGCCAGCAGAAAGACAGGGATCAGGCACAATGAGCAGTTCTTC.

This clonotype was picked up many times. This chain links TRBV20-1 with TRBJ2-1; D gene uncertain. CDR3 length: 14 amino acids. Looked up from germline, CDR1 is DFQATT and CDR2 is SNEGSKA (reference sequence). Trimming cost V 6 bases and J 4 bases, with 16 bases left between them. This CDR3 is CSAILPSGYNEQFF. The CDR3, as DNA: TGCAGTGCCATTCTCCCCTCGGGTTACAATGAGCAGTTCTTC.

This clonotype was seen many times. The chain uses TRBV4-1 and TRBJ2-5; no clear D. Germline CDR1 MGHRA, CDR2 YSYEKL. This CDR3 spans 14 amino acids. V was trimmed by 1 base and J by 7 bases, leaving 13 bases between them. As DNA, the CDR3 is TGCGCCAGCAGCCAAGGGACCCTCGCTGGGACCCAGTACTTC. Encoded protein: CASSQGTLAGTQYF.

This clonotype was observed many times. The chain uses TRBV7-9 and TRBJ2-7; no clear D. The V and J ends lost 1 base and 6 bases respectively, with 13 bases between them. In germline, CDR1 is SEHNR, CDR2 FQNEAQ (reference sequence). The CDR3 sequence is 14 residues long. The CDR3 DNA is TGTGCCAGCAGCTTAGTAGAACTAACCCGCGAGCAGTACTTC. Translating gives CASSLVELTREQYF. The full variable domain, rest sourced from reference TRBV7-9 and TRBJ2-7, is DTGVSQNPRHKITKRGQNVTFRCDPISEHNRLYWYRQTLGQGPEFLTYFQNEAQLEKSRLLSDRFSAERPKGSFSTLEIQRTEQGDSAMYLCASSLVELTREQYFGPGTRLTVT.

This clonotype was detected a few times. Here the CDR3 reads CASGRLAGGGGEYIQYF. In nucleotides, the CDR3 is TGTGCCAGTGGCCGACTAGCGGGAGGAGGGGGGGAATACATTCAGTACTTC. The chain combines TRBV11-2 with TRBJ2-4; TRBD2 matches at 13 bases. Germline CDR1 reads SGHAT; CDR2 reads FQNNGV. V shed 9 bases, J shed 8 bases, and the junction held 16 bases outside the gene matches. The CDR3 totals 17 residues.

This chain joins TRBV10-3 and TRBJ2-5; 7 nucleotides match TRBD2. This CDR3 is built from 18 residues. V lost 0 bases to trimming and J lost 0 bases; unmatched junction nucleotides: 10. Germline V gives CDR1 ENHRY, CDR2 SYGVKD. The CDR3 nucleotides read TGTGCCATCAGTGAGTCGGTTACTAGCGAGACCTACCAAGAGACCCAGTACTTC. This translates into CAISESVTSETYQETQYF.

The CDR3 nucleotides read TGTGCCAGCAGCCAAGATGGAGCGGGGGTACCCACAGATACGCAGTATTTT. Translating it yields CASSQDGAGVPTDTQYF. The rearrangement links TRBV14 to TRBJ2-3; 8 bases align to TRBD2. CDR1 is SGHDN, CDR2 FVKESK, per germline. The CDR3 is 17 amino acids. V trimming: 0 bases; J trimming: 2 bases; junction bases outside the gene matches: 7.

CDR3 in amino acids: CASSPPFFVGQYF. The CDR3 DNA reads TGTGCCAGCTCACCACCGTTTTTTGTAGGGCAGTACTTC. J is TRBJ2-7 and V is TRBV18; D gene unclear. With 0 bases removed from V and 9 bases from J, the gap between germline ends came to 12 bases. Germline CDR1 is KGHSH and CDR2 is LQKENI. This CDR3 has 13 residues. Looking up the rest from reference TRBV18 and TRBJ2-7 gives the full variable domain: NAGVMQNPRHLVRRRGQEARLRCSPMKGHSHVYWYRQLPEEGLKFMVYLQKENIIDESGMPKERFSAEFPKEGPSILRIQQVVRGDSAAYFCASSPPFFVGQYFGPGTRLTVT.

The rearrangement joins TRBV3-1 to TRBJ2-3; D uncertain. Trimming left V 4 bases short and J 1 base short, with 12 bases between. The CDR3 totals 15 residues. Germline lookup yields CDR1 LGHDT and CDR2 YNNKEL (reference sequence). The CDR3 region is CASSPNLVGTDTQYF. The CDR3 coding sequence is TGTGCCAGCAGCCCAAATCTTGTAGGCACAGATACGCAGTATTTT.

Concerning this clonotype: This may come from a read error, since a much larger clone is one base off. The V and J genes are TRBV13 and TRBJ2-1, with D unclear. The CDR3 length is 17 residues. Germline V gives CDR1 PRHDT, CDR2 FYEKMQ (reference sequence). The CDR3: CACSFKRALLTYNEQFF. The CDR3 bases are TGTGCCTGCAGCTTCAAGCGAGCGCTCCTAACTTACAATGAGCAGTTCTTC.

This clonotype was seen repeatedly, ten times or more. The chain combines TRBV12-3 or TRBV12-4 with TRBJ2-2; no firm D call. The CDR3 sequence is 12 residues long. The V end lost 3 bases, the J end lost 6 bases, and 5 bases lay between the germline ends. CDR3 in DNA: TGTGCCAGCAGTTTGCAGTCCGGGGAGCTGTTTTTT. The encoded protein is CASSLQSGELFF.

The chain combines TRBV6-5 with TRBJ2-1; 10 bases are a match to TRBD2. The V and J ends lost 2 bases and 9 bases, in that order; junction bases with no gene match: 16. Germline lookup yields CDR1 MNHEY and CDR2 SVGAGI. This CDR3 comprises 18 residues. The DNA for the CDR3 is TGTGCCAGCAGTTACCGAAATCAAGGTCCTCGGACTAGCGGTGAGCAGTTCTTC. The encoded protein is CASSYRNQGPRTSGEQFF.

This clonotype was detected only a few times. The chain uses TRBV20-1 and TRBJ2-1; TRBD2 aligns across 11 bases. V shed 7 bases, J shed 4 bases, and the junction held 6 bases outside the gene matches. From germline, CDR1 is DFQATT and CDR2 SNEGSKA (reference sequence). CDR3 length: 14 amino acids. The CDR3 nucleotides read TGCAGTGACCAAACTAGCGGGGGTTACAATGAGCAGTTCTTC. This codes for CSDQTSGGYNEQFF.

The sample holds a few counts of this clonotype. J is TRBJ2-7 and V is TRBV5-1, with D tentatively TRBD1 (6 bases). Germline V lookup: CDR1 SGHRS, CDR2 YFSETQ. V shed 4 bases and J shed 2 bases, with 13 bases lying between them. CDR3 length: 14 residues. The CDR3 sequence is CASSLRDNPYEQYF. The CDR3 coding sequence is TGCGCCAGCAGCCTCCGGGACAATCCCTACGAGCAGTACTTC.

The CDR3 nucleotides are TGTGCCATCAGGACTAGCGGAAAAGAGACCCAGTACTTC. Amino acids: CAIRTSGKETQYF. This sequence joins TRBV7-2 and TRBJ2-5; 10 bases line up with TRBD2. The CDR3 length is 13 residues. The V and J ends lost 10 bases and 3 bases, in that order; junction bases with no gene match: 5. Per the germline V gene, CDR1 is SGHTA and CDR2 is FQGNSA.

This rearrangement joins TRBV4-3 to TRBJ2-1, with 8 bases aligning to TRBD2. This CDR3 has 17 amino acids. The ends lost 0 bases at V and 2 bases at J; junction bases unmatched: 6. CDR1 is LGHNA, CDR2 YSLEER, per germline. The CDR3 coding sequence is TGCGCCAGCAGCCAAGACCGGAGTAGCGGGGCCTACAATGAGCAGTTCTTC. Protein sequence: CASSQDRSSGAYNEQFF.

The chain couples TRBV20-1 to TRBJ2-1; D perhaps matches TRBD2 (5 bases). The ends were cut back, 3 bases at V and 4 bases at J, with 19 bases in the middle. Germline V gene lookup returns CDR1 DFQATT and CDR2 SNEGSKA (reference sequence). This CDR3 has 16 residues. CDR3 loop: CSASGYSGISYNEQFF. The CDR3 region has the DNA TGCAGTGCTAGCGGTTACTCGGGGATATCATACAATGAGCAGTTCTTC.

The J gene is TRBJ2-7, the V gene TRBV6-5; weak D call: TRBD2 (5 bases). The V end lost 3 bases, the J end lost 6 bases, and 15 bases lay between the germline ends. The CDR3 sequence is 14 residues long. Germline lookup yields CDR1 MNHEY and CDR2 SVGAGI. CDR3 DNA: TGTGCCAGCAGTTATTTCTCCGGGGAAGGCGAGCAGTACTTC. It encodes CASSYFSGEGEQYF.

This chain links TRBV28 with TRBJ2-1; unclear D gene. Per germline, CDR1 MDHEN and CDR2 SYDVKM. V dropped 8 bases and J dropped 3 bases, with 11 bases sitting between them. The CDR3 has 13 amino acids. The CDR3 bases are TGTGCCAGCGGGAAAGAGGTCTACAATGAGCAGTTCTTC. Its translation: CASGKEVYNEQFF.

The CDR3 protein is CASSSTGDRTEAFF. CDR3 DNA sequence: TGTGCCAGCAGTTCAACAGGGGATCGAACTGAAGCTTTCTTT. The J gene is TRBJ1-1, the V gene TRBV28, with 7 bases aligning to TRBD1. The CDR3 is made up of 14 amino acids. The V and J ends lost 4 bases and 5 bases, in that order; junction bases with no gene match: 7. Germline V CDR1 and CDR2: MDHEN, SYDVKM.

CDR3 bases: TGTGCCAGCAGTCAGGGGGCTGCCTACGAGCAGTACTTC. Translating it yields CASSQGAAYEQYF. The rearrangement links TRBV6-1 to TRBJ2-7, with 8 bases identical to TRBD1. The length of the CDR3 is 13 residues. Looked up from germline, CDR1 is MNHNS and CDR2 is SASEGT. The trim removed 5 bases at V and 2 bases at J, leaving 2 bases unmatched.

This clonotype was counted at least ten times. The J gene is TRBJ2-3, the V gene TRBV6-4; unclear D gene. The CDR3 is 13 residues long. Trimming cost V 2 bases and J 1 base, with 4 bases left between them. Germline-derived CDR1 and CDR2 are MRHNA and SNTAGT. CDR3 residues: CASSDTGTDTQYF. CDR3 nucleotides: TGTGCCAGCAGTGACACAGGCACAGATACGCAGTATTTT.